Listed below are T cell receptor beta chains from one sample, sequenced in a study of technical replicates of blood from a handful of donors. Measured with immunoSEQ multiplex PCR; TCRdb has only the in-frame clones, and not every one. Of more than 70,000 clones in the sample, around 93% were seen once. Sequenced sample: T cells isolated from PBMCs. The origin of the receptors is a human donor in good health. Each CDR3 is given with its conserved first and last residue. D genes are given only for firm matches. Clone size is shown for a subset of rows, as once, few, many or a class of expanded clone.

V	D	J	size	DNA	CDR3
TRBV30	NA	TRBJ2-2	NA	TGTGCCCGTGACAGGATCGCCGGGGAGCTGTTTTTT	CARDRIAGELFF
TRBV2	NA	TRBJ1-1	NA	TGTGCCAGCAGTACAGAAGTGAACACTGAAGCTTTCTTT	CASSTEVNTEAFF
TRBV5-1	NA	TRBJ2-5	NA	TGCGCCAGCAGCTTGGGGGTGGGTCGGAGCCAAGAGACCCAGTACTTC	CASSLGVGRSQETQYF
TRBV5-4	NA	TRBJ2-7	NA	TGTGCCAGCAGCCAGGGGTACGAGCAGTACTTC	CASSQGYEQYF
TRBV18	NA	TRBJ1-1	NA	TGTGCCAGCTCACCAATAGGGCCGGGGAGCATGAACACTGAAGCTTTCTTT	CASSPIGPGSMNTEAFF
TRBV4-2	TRBD1	TRBJ2-1	NA	TGTGCCAGCAGCCGTCTCGGGACAGGAGGCGGTGGGGAGCAGTTCTTC	CASSRLGTGGGGEQFF
TRBV27	NA	TRBJ1-6	NA	TGTGCCAGCAGTTTACAGGGGACCCATTCACCCCTCCACTTT	CASSLQGTHSPLHF
TRBV14	TRBD1	TRBJ2-3	NA	TGTGCCAGCAGCCAAGTCAGCAGGGGGCAACGGACAGATACGCAGTATTTT	CASSQVSRGQRTDTQYF
TRBV7-8	NA	TRBJ2-7	few	TGTGCCAGCAGCTTAGGGGCAACCTACGAGCAGTACTTC	CASSLGATYEQYF
TRBV6-5	NA	TRBJ2-7	NA	TGTGCCAGCAGTTTCGGCGGGGTCTCCTACGAGCAGTACTTC	CASSFGGVSYEQYF
TRBV5-1	TRBD1	TRBJ2-7	NA	TGCGCCAGCAGCTTGATTGGACAGGGGGCGGGCGAGCAGTACTTC	CASSLIGQGAGEQYF
TRBV21-1	NA	TRBJ2-4	NA	TGTGCCAGCACTTCCGGGACAGGGGTAGACCGACTAGCCAAAAACATTCAGTACTTC	CASTSGTGVDRLAKNIQYF
TRBV6-5	NA	TRBJ1-5	NA	TGTGCCAGCAGTTCTGGGGCAGGGTTGACTCAGCCCCAGCATTTT	CASSSGAGLTQPQHF
TRBV7-9	NA	TRBJ2-5	NA	TGTGCCAGCAGCTTAGCCCTAGAACAAGAGACCCAGTACTTC	CASSLALEQETQYF
TRBV2	NA	TRBJ1-2	once	TGTGCCAGCTTCGGGACAACTTACGATGGCTACACCTTC	CASFGTTYDGYTF
TRBV20-1	NA	TRBJ1-1	few	TGCAGTGCGAAACAGGCCCCTGAAGCTTTCTTT	CSAKQAPEAFF